This record concerns one T cell receptor beta chain sequence. Profiling relied on immunoSEQ multiplex PCR, and the TCRdb table lists in-frame clones only, not all of them. This sample has 310,000 or so clones, with around 90% found just once. This record belongs to a study of blood T cell repertoires in COVID-19. The wider study: T cells, B-cell-depleted T cells, or PBMCs supplied cDNA or gDNA.

The V gene's germline CDR1 is LNHDA and CDR2 SQIVND (reference sequence). V was trimmed by 6 bases and J by 1 base, leaving 9 bases between them. The CDR3 totals 14 residues. The sample consisted of peripheral blood. The chain links TRBV19 to TRBJ2-2; unclear D gene. The source is a woman aged 45-65 years who had recovered from COVID-19. CDR3 sequence: CASSQTGNTGELFF. Here the CDR3 DNA reads TGTGCCAGTAGCCAAACCGGGAACACCGGGGAGCTGTTTTTT. Drawing the rest from reference TRBV19 and TRBJ2-2, the complete variable domain is DGGITQSPKYLFRKEGQNVTLSCEQNLNHDAMYWYRQDPGQGLRLIYYSQIVNDFQKGDIAEGYSVSREKKESFPLTVTSAQKNPTAFYLCASSQTGNTGELFFGEGSRLTVL.